The sequence of this T cell receptor beta chain was determined in a study of T-cell memory formation after mild COVID-19. Researchers used 5'RACE with constant-segment primers to make TCR alpha and TCR beta cDNA libraries that carry sample barcodes and UMIs. Using its own MiXCR run on the 5' RACE reads, TCRdb lists one record per CDR3 protein. The sample holds about 190,000 distinct CDR3 sequences; about a sixth are singletons and the top ten take 2% to 3%. There are a few counts of this clonotype. Its specificity is not known. Notes on the study in general: Contracting CD4+ clones lay largely in CM and EM, with CD8+ ones residing in EMRA. Clones contracting across day 15 to 85 had a balanced CD4/CD8 profile; later expanding clones leaned CD4+. Cross-reactive memory apparently joined, as some responding clones appeared in pre-infection memory.

This CDR3 is 13 amino acids long. In germline, CDR1 is SGHRS, CDR2 YFSETQ. V shed 4 bases, J shed 10 bases, and the junction held 6 bases outside the gene matches. Sequencing was done on a sample of PBMCs or a T cell subset sorted from them (not recorded which). This chain links TRBV5-1 with TRBJ2-5; 11 nucleotides match TRBD1. The sequence derives from an adult woman who had mild COVID-19 (a few samples of this study predate the infection). Cell type and time point are not known. The chain's CDR3 is CASSPGTGGVQYF. CDR3 DNA sequence: TGCGCCAGCAGCCCAGGGACAGGGGGAGTCCAGTACTTC.